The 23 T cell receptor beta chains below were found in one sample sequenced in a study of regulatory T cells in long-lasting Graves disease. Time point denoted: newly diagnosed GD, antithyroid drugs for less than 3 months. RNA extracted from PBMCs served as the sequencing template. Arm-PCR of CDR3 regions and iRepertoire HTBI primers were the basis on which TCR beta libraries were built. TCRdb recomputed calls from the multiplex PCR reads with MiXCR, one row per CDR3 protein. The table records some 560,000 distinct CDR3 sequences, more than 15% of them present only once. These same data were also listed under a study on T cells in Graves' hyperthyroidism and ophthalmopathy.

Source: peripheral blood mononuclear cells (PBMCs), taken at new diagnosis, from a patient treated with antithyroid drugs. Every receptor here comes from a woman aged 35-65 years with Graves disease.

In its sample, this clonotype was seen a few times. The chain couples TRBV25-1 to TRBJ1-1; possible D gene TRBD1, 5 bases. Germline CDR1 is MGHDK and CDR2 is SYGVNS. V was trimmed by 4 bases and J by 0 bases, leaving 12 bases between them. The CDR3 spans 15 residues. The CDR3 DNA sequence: TGTGCCAGCAGTGTCCCCGGGGCTATGAACACTGAAGCTTTCTTT. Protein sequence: CASSVPGAMNTEAFF.

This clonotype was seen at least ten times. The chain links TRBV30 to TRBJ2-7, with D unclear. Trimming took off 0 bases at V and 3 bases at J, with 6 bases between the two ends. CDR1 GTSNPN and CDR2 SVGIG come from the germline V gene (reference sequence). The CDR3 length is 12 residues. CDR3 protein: CAWSVSVYEQYF. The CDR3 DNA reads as TGTGCCTGGAGTGTATCCGTCTACGAGCAGTACTTC.

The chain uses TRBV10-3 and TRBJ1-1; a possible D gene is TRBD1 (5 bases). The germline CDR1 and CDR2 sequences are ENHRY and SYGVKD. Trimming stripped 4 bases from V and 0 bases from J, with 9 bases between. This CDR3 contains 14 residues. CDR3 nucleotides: TGTGCCATCAGTGTTGGACACGTGAACACTGAAGCTTTCTTT. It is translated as CAISVGHVNTEAFF.

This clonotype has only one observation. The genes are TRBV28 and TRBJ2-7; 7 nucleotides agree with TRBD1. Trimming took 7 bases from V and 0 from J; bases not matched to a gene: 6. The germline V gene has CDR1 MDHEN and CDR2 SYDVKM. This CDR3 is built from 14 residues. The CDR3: CASKDRASSYEQYF. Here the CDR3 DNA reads TGTGCCAGCAAAGACAGGGCTAGCTCCTACGAGCAGTACTTC.

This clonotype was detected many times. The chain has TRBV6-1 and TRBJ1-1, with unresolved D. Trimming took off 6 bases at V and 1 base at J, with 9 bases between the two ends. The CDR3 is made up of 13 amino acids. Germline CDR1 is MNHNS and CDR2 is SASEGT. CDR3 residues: CASSPAENTEAFF. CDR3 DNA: TGTGCCAGCAGCCCGGCAGAGAACACTGAAGCTTTCTTT.

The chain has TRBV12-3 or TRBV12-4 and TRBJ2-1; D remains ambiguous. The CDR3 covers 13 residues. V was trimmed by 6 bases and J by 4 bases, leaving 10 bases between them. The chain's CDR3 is CASSTSPYNEQFF. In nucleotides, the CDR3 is TGTGCCAGCAGCACCAGCCCTTACAATGAGCAGTTCTTC.

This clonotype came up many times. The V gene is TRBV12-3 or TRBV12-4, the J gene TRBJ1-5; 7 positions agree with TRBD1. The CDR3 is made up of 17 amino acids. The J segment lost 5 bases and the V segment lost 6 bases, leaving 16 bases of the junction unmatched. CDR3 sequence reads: CASSFRQGARGYQPQHF. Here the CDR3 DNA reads TGTGCCAGCAGCTTCCGACAGGGTGCTAGGGGGTATCAGCCCCAGCATTTT.

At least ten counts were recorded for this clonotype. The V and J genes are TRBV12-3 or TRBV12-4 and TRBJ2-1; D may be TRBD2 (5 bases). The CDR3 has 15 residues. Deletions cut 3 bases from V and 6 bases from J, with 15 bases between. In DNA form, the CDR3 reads TGTGCCAGCAGTTTGCGGGCAGGTACCCGCAATGAGCAGTTCTTC. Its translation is CASSLRAGTRNEQFF.

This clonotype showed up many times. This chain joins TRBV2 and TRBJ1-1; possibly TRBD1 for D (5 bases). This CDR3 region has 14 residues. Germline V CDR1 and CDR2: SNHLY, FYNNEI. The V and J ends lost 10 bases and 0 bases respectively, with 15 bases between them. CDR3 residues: CAIHAGRMNTEAFF. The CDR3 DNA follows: TGTGCCATCCATGCGGGACGGATGAACACTGAAGCTTTCTTT.

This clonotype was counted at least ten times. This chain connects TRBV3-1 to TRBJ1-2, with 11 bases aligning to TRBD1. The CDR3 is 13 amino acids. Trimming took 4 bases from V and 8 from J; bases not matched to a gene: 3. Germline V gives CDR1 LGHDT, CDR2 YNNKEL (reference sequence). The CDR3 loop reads CASSPGQGDGYTF. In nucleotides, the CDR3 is TGTGCCAGCAGCCCGGGACAGGGGGACGGCTACACCTTC.

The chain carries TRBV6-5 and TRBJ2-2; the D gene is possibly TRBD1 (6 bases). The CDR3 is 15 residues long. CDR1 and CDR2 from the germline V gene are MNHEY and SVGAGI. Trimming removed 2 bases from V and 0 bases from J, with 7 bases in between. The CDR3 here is CASSYGGPNTGELFF. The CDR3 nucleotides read TGTGCCAGCAGTTACGGGGGCCCGAACACCGGGGAGCTGTTTTTT.

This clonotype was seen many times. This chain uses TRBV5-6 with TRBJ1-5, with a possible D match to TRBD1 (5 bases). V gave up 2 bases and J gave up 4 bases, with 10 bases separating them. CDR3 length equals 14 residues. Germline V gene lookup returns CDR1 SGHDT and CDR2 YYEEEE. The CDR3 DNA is TGTGCCAGCAGCTTCAAGCGGGGGAATCAGCCCCAGCATTTT. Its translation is CASSFKRGNQPQHF.

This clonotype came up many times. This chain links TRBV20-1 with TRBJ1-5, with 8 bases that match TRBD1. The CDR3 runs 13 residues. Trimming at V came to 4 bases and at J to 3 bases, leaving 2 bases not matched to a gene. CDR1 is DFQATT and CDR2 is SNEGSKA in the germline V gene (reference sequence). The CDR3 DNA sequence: TGCAGTGCTACGACAGGGGTCAATCAGCCCCAGCATTTT. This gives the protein CSATTGVNQPQHF.

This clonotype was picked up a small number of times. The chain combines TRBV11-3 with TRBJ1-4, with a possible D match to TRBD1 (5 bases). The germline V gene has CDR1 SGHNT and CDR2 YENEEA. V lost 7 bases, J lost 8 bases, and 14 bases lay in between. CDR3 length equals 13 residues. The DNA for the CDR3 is TGTGCCAGCACCCCGGGACCCCGAGAAAAACTGTTTTTT. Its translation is CASTPGPREKLFF.

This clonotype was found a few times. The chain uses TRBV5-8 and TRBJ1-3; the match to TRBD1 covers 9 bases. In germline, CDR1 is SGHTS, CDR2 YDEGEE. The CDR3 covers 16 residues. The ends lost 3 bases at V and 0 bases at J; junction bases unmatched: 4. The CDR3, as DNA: TGTGCCAGCAGCTCCCGGGACAGGGACTCTGGAAACACCATATATTTT. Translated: CASSSRDRDSGNTIYF.

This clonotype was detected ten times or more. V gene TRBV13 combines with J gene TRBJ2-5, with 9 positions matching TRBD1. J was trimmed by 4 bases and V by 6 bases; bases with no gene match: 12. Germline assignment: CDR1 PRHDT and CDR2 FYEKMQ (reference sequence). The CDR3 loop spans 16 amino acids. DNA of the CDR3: TGTGCCAGCAGTCCAACAGGGGGCGCGGAGGGAGAGACCCAGTACTTC. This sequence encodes CASSPTGGAEGETQYF. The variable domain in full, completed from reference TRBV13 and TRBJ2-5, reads AAGVIQSPRHLIKEKRETATLKCYPIPRHDTVYWYQQGPGQDPQFLISFYEKMQSDKGSIPDRFSAQQFSDYHSELNMSSLELGDSALYFCASSPTGGAEGETQYFGPGTRLLVL.

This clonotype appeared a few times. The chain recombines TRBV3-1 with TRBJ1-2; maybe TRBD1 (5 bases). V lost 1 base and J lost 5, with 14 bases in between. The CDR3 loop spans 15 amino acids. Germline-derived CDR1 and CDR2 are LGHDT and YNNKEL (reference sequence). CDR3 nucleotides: TGTGCCAGCAGCCAAGTTACGGGGCCGAGGTATGGCTACACCTTC. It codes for CASSQVTGPRYGYTF.

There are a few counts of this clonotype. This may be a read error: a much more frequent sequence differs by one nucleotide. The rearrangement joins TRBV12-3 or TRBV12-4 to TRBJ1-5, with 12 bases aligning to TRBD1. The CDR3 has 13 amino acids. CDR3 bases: TGTGCCAGCAGGGGGACAGGGGGCCAGCCCCGGCATTTT. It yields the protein CASRGTGGQPRHF.

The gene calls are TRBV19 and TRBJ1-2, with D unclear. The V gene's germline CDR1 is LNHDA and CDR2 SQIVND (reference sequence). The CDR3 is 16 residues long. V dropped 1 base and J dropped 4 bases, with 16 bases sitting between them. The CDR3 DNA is TGTGCCAGTAGTATAGGTGGCGGAGGATTCGGCTATGGCTACACCTTC. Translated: CASSIGGGGFGYGYTF.

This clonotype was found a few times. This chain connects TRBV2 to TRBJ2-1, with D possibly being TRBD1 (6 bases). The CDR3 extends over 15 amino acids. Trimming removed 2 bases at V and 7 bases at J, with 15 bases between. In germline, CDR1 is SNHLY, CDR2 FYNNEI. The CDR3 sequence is CASSELWTDLNEQFF. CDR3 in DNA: TGTGCCAGCAGTGAATTATGGACAGACCTTAATGAGCAGTTCTTC.

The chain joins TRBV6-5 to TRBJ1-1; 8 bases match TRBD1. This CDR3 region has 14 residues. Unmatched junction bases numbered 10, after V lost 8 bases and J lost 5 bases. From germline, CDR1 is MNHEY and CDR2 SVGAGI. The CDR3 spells CASGDSTGATEAFF. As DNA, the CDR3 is TGTGCCAGCGGAGACTCGACAGGGGCAACTGAAGCTTTCTTT.

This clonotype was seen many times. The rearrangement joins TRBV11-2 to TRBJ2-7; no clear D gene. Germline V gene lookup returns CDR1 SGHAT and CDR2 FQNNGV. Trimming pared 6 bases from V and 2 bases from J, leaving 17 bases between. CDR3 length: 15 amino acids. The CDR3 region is CASRVVGFGTYEQYF. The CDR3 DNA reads TGTGCCAGCAGGGTAGTGGGGTTCGGAACCTACGAGCAGTACTTC.

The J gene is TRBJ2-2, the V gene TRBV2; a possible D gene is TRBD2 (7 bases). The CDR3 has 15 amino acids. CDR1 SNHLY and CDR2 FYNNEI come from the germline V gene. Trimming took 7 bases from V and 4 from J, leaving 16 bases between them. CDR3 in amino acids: CASNRGSGGTGELFF. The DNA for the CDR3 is TGTGCCAGCAATAGGGGGTCGGGGGGCACCGGGGAGCTGTTTTTT.